This TCR beta chain originates from a study of T cell responses to AZD1222 COVID-19 vaccine. Study-wide background: Second doses that came at about 4 or about 12 weeks were put together.

The CDR3 consists of 15 residues. Germline CDR1 is MNHEY and CDR2 is SVGEGT. Trimming removed 0 bases at V and 5 bases at J, with 13 bases between. Assay: immunoSEQ multiplex PCR; the TCRdb copy retains only in-frame clones and omits some. The sample shows 90,000 to 100,000 clones, nearly 90% of them seen only once. Concerning this clone: The antigen is unknown.

Findings of the study overall: Two AZD1222 doses significantly raised spike-specific TCR breadth and depth over controls. Seropositive status at baseline applied to only five or six AZD1222 recipients. Repertoire collection took place solely once the T cell response had peaked.

The V call is TRBV6-2 or TRBV6-3, the J call TRBJ1-1; TRBD1 is a possible D gene (5 bases). This clonotype originated in an adult in good health. Sequenced material: peripheral blood, taken on day 0 of AZD1222 vaccination. The chain's CDR3 is CASSYSGGRRTEAFF. The CDR3 nucleotides read TGTGCCAGCAGTTACTCCGGGGGAAGAAGGACTGAAGCTTTCTTT.